The 9 T cell receptor beta chains below were found in one sample sequenced in a study of shared clonotypes between healthy human individuals. Sequencing used immunoSEQ multiplex PCR; TCRdb keeps in-frame clones, though not all of them. The sample records millions of clones, around nine tenths being singletons. Specimen: naive CD4+ T cells sorted from blood. Stated subset: CD45RA+ positively selected. All receptors come from a man aged 18 to 35 in good health.

CDR3 DNA: TGTGCCAGCAGCCTGGAGAGGGGGGCCTCCATCTCTGGGGCCAACGTCCTGACTTTC. Translation gives CASSLERGASISGANVLTF. The chain uses TRBV9 and TRBJ2-6, with D tentatively TRBD1 or TRBD2 (6 bases each). Deletions cut 4 bases from V and 0 bases from J, with 20 bases between. The CDR3 runs 19 residues. Germline CDR1 and CDR2: SGDLS and YYNGEE.

The chain has TRBV11-1 and TRBJ1-6, with a tentative D call TRBD1 (5 bases). CDR1 is SGHAT, CDR2 FQDESV, per germline (reference sequence). The length of the CDR3 is 13 residues. V gave up 5 bases and J gave up 5 bases, with 7 bases separating them. This chain's CDR3 is CASSGGDNSPLHF. CDR3 in DNA: TGTGCCAGCAGCGGGGGTGATAATTCACCCCTCCACTTT.

Points on this clone: This sample includes further DNA sequences coding for the same CDR3. The genes are TRBV18 and TRBJ2-7; D call uncertain. V lost 2 bases to trimming and J lost 1 base, with 9 bases between them. CDR3 length: 14 residues. Per the germline V gene, CDR1 is KGHSH and CDR2 is LQKENI. DNA of the CDR3: TGTGCCAGCTCACCATTAAGGGCGTCCTACGAGCAGTACTTC. This gives the protein CASSPLRASYEQYF.

V is TRBV30 and J is TRBJ2-1, with D hard to call. Germline V gene lookup returns CDR1 GTSNPN and CDR2 SVGIG (reference sequence). The CDR3 extends over 13 amino acids. V lost 0 bases and J 8 bases, leaving 11 bases between the germline ends. The CDR3 spells CAWSVEGLDEQFF. The CDR3, as DNA: TGTGCCTGGAGTGTGGAAGGGCTCGATGAGCAGTTCTTC.

The chain uses TRBV16 and TRBJ1-5; maybe TRBD1 (5 bases). Trimming shortened V by 2 bases and J by 0 bases, and 8 bases separated the two germline ends. The germline V gene encodes CDR1 KGHSY and CDR2 FQNENV. The CDR3 contains 15 residues. The CDR3 coding sequence is TGTGCCAGCAGCCAAGGGGGGTATAGCAATCAGCCCCAGCATTTT. Protein: CASSQGGYSNQPQHF.

The chain uses TRBV6-6 and TRBJ2-6; D may match TRBD1 or TRBD2 (5 bases each). The CDR3 has 15 residues. Germline V gene sequence: CDR1 MNHNY, CDR2 SVGAGI (reference sequence). V was trimmed by 8 bases and J by 2 bases, leaving 13 bases between them. CDR3: CASSTAVPGANVLTF. CDR3 DNA: TGTGCCAGCTCGACAGCGGTACCTGGGGCCAACGTCCTGACTTTC.

The V and J genes are TRBV29-1 and TRBJ2-7, with D perhaps TRBD1 (7 bases). Germline loops: CDR1 SQVTM, CDR2 ANQGSEA. This CDR3 is built from 15 residues. Trimming took off 6 bases at V and 1 base at J, with 19 bases between the two ends. For the CDR3, the DNA is TGCAGCGTCTCATCGGAGGGGGCCCCTTCCTACGAGCAGTACTTC. Its protein product is CSVSSEGAPSYEQYF.

The chain employs TRBV10-3 and TRBJ2-5, with D tentatively TRBD2 (6 bases). The DNA end is more similar to TRBJ2-7, so the J call may be wrong. The CDR3 extends over 13 amino acids. Germline V gene lookup returns CDR1 ENHRY and CDR2 SYGVKD. CDR3 sequence reads: CAISDPGAYEQYF. The CDR3 DNA sequence: TGTGCCATCAGTGACCCGGGAGCCTACGAGCAGTACTTC.

The J gene is TRBJ2-3, the V gene TRBV6-1, with D possibly being TRBD1 or TRBD2 (5 bases each). CDR3 size: 14 residues. V lost 5 bases and J lost 0, with 9 bases in between. From germline, CDR1 is MNHNS and CDR2 SASEGT. The CDR3 loop is CASSLWDSTDTQYF. CDR3 sequence (DNA): TGTGCCAGCAGTCTATGGGACAGCACAGATACGCAGTATTTT.